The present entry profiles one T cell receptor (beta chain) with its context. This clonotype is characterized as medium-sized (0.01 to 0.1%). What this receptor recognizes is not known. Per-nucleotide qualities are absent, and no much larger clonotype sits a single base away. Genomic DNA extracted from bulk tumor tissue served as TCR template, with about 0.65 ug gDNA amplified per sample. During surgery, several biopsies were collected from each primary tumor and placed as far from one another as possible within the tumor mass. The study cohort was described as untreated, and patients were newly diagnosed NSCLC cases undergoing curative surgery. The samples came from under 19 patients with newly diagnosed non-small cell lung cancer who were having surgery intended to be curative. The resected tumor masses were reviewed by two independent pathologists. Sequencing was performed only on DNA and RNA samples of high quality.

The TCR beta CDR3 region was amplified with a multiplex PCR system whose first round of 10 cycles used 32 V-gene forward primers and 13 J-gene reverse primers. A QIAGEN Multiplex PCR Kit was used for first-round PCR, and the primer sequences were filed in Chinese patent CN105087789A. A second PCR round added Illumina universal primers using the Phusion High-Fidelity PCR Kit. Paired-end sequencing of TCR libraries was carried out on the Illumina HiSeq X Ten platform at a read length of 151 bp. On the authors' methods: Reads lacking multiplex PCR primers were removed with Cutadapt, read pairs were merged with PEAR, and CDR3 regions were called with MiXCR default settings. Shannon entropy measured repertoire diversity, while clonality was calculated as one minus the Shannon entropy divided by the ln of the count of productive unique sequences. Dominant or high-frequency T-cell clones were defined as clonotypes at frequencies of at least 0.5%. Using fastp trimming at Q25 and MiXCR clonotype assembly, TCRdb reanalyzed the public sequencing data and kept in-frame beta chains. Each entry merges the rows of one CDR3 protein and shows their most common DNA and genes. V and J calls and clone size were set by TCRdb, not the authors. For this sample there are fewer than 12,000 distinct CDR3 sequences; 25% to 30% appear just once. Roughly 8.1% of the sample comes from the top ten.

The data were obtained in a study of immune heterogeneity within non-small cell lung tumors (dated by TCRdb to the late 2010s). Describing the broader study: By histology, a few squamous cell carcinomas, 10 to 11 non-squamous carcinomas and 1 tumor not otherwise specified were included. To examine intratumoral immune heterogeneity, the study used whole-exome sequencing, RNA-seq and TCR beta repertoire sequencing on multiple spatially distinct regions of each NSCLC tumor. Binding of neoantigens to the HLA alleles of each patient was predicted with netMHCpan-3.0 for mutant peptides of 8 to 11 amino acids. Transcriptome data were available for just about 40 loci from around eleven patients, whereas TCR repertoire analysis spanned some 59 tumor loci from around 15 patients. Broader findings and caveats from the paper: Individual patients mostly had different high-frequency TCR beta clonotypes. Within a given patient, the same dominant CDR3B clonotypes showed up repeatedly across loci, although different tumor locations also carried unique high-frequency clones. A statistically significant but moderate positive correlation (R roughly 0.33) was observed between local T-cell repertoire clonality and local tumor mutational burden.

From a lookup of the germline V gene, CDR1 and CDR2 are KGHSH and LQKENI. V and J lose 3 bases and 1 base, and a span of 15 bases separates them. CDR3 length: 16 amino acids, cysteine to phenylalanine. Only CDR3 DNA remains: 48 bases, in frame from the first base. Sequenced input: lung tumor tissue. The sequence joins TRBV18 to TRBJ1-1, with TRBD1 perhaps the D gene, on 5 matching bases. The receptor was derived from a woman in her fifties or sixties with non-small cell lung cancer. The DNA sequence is TGTGCCAGCTCACCCCGGGGGGGGGGTTCGAACACTGAAGCTTTCTTT. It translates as CASSPRGGGSNTEAFF. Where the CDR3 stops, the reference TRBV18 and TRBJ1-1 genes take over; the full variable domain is NAGVMQNPRHLVRRRGQEARLRCSPMKGHSHVYWYRQLPEEGLKFMVYLQKENIIDESGMPKERFSAEFPKEGPSILRIQQVVRGDSAAYFCASSPRGGGSNTEAFFGQGTRLTVV.